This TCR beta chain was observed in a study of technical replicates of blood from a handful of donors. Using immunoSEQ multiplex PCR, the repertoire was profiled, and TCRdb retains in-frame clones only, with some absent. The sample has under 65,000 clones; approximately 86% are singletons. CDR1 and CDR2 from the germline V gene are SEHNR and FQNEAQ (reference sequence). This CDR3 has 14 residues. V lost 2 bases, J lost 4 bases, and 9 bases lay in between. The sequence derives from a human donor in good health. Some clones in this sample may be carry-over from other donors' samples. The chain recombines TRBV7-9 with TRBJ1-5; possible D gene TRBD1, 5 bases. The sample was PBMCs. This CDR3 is CASSLPGGNQPQHF. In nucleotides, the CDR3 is TGTGCCAGCAGCTTACCCGGGGGTAATCAGCCCCAGCATTTT.